This TCR beta chain was recovered during a study of cytomegalovirus exposure and HLA in healthy donors. With respect to this clone: Its specificity is unknown.

Broader study findings: In a later analysis, parvovirus B19, influenza, CMV and Epstein-Barr virus appeared linked to several top co-occurrence clusters. In vitro testing confirmed a few CMV-associated chains as specific for CMV antigens.

Samples came from healthy bone marrow donors. 60 Vbeta and 13 Jbeta primers were used in PCR. Profiled with immunoSEQ multiplex PCR; TCRdb holds only in-frame clones, not every one. Among about 180,000 clones listed, 75% to 90% were seen once. From germline, CDR1 is MRHNA and CDR2 SNTAGT. This CDR3 has 14 residues. The germline V and J ends were trimmed by 6 bases and 3 bases, with 15 bases remaining between them. The sample taken for sequencing was PBMCs. This TCR was sampled from a young man in good health and CMV-seropositive. The chain links TRBV6-4 to TRBJ2-7, with TRBD2 as a possible D gene (5 bases). CDR3 protein: CASRKWGELYEQYF. Here the CDR3 DNA reads TGTGCCAGCAGGAAATGGGGAGAGCTCTACGAGCAGTACTTC.